The following is a T cell receptor (beta chain) sequence with its context. The sample originates from a study of blood T cell repertoires in COVID-19. Turning to the study itself: Sources were T cells, B-cell-depleted T cells, or PBMCs; the material itself was cDNA or gDNA.

Generated by immunoSEQ multiplex PCR, the TCRdb table keeps only in-frame clones and is missing some. The sample has about 400,000 clones, approximately 85% seen once. The ends were cut back, 0 bases at V and 4 bases at J, with 12 bases in the middle. The germline V gene encodes CDR1 SGHDN and CDR2 FVKESK. The CDR3 is 15 residues long. The rearrangement joins TRBV14 to TRBJ1-2, with a possible D match to TRBD1 (6 bases). The material sequenced was PBMCs or T cells enriched from blood (not recorded which). The receptor comes from a woman in her thirties or forties with acute COVID-19. CDR3 amino acids: CASSQDLGGPYGYTF. CDR3 bases: TGTGCCAGCAGCCAAGATTTAGGGGGACCCTATGGCTACACCTTC. Combining the CDR3 with reference TRBV14 and TRBJ1-2 gives the whole variable domain EAGVTQFPSHSVIEKGQTVTLRCDPISGHDNLYWYRRVMGKEIKFLLHFVKESKQDESGMPNNRFLAERTGGTYSTLKVQPAELEDSGVYFCASSQDLGGPYGYTFGSGTRLTVV.